These T cell receptor beta chains were read from a single sample in a study of T-cell reconstitution after alpha-beta-depleted transplantation in children. MiXCR was run by TCRdb on the PCR reads, yielding one entry per CDR3 protein. The sample includes over 80,000 distinct CDR3 sequences, 23% of them seen just once. Sample: PBMCs, taken before TCRalphabeta/CD19-depleted stem cell transplant. The source of these receptors is a boy between 2 and 10 years old with acute lymphoblastic leukemia, due to receive a stem cell transplant. Both conserved end residues are part of each CDR3. The order of the fields is clone size, V gene, J gene, D gene, CDR3 protein, CDR3 DNA. D genes are given only for firm matches. Clone size, where shown, is once, few, many, or a class for clones that have expanded.

many	TRBV9	TRBJ2-2	TRBD2	CASSERTSAAGELFF	TGTGCCAGCAGCGAGCGCACTAGCGCGGCCGGGGAGCTGTTTTTT
-	TRBV20-1	TRBJ2-7	-	CSARGRVDEQYF	TGCAGTGCTAGGGGGCGCGTGGACGAGCAGTACTTC
-	TRBV5-6	TRBJ2-1	TRBD2	CASSRGRGNEQFF	TGTGCCAGCAGCCGCGGGAGAGGGAATGAGCAGTTCTTC
-	TRBV9	TRBJ2-1	TRBD2	CASSTGTSGNYEQFF	TGTGCCAGCAGCACCGGGACTAGCGGGAATTATGAGCAGTTCTTC
-	TRBV2	TRBJ1-5	-	CASSEGPNNQPQHF	TGTGCCAGCAGTGAGGGCCCGAACAATCAGCCCCAGCATTTT
-	TRBV3-1	TRBJ2-1	TRBD1	CASSQPGQGIRNEQFF	TGTGCCAGCAGCCAACCGGGACAGGGTATAAGGAATGAGCAGTTCTTC
many	TRBV5-1	TRBJ2-4	-	CASSLDSAKNIQYF	TGCGCCAGCAGCTTGGACTCAGCCAAAAACATTCAGTACTTC
many	TRBV5-1	TRBJ2-7	-	CASSGDSFGYEQYF	TGCGCCAGCAGCGGAGACAGTTTCGGGTACGAGCAGTACTTC
-	TRBV20-1	TRBJ2-1	TRBD2	CSAKGPSGLYNEQFF	TGCAGTGCCAAGGGGCCTAGCGGCCTCTACAATGAGCAGTTCTTC
few	TRBV28	TRBJ2-7	-	CASSPAEEIDEQYF	TGTGCCAGCAGTCCAGCGGAGGAAATCGACGAGCAGTACTTC
-	TRBV20-1	TRBJ2-1	-	CSARHAEGPGEQFF	TGCAGTGCTAGACATGCGGAGGGGCCAGGGGAGCAGTTCTTC
many	TRBV10-3	TRBJ2-6	-	CTAREGANVLTF	TGTACGGCCAGGGAGGGGGCCAACGTCCTGACTTTC
few	TRBV5-5	TRBJ2-1	-	CASSIGDEQFF	TGTGCCAGCAGTATCGGCGATGAGCAGTTCTTC
-	TRBV5-5	TRBJ2-3	-	CASSLTQVGGTDTQYF	TGTGCCAGCAGCTTGACACAGGTTGGCGGCACAGATACGCAGTATTTT
many	TRBV29-1	TRBJ2-1	TRBD2	CSVEGLAGGLYNEQFF	TGCAGCGTTGAAGGCCTAGCGGGAGGGCTATACAATGAGCAGTTCTTC
few	TRBV11-2	TRBJ2-1	-	CASHGFSSYNEQFF	TGTGCCAGCCATGGCTTCAGCTCCTACAATGAGCAGTTCTTC
-	TRBV27	TRBJ2-1	TRBD2	CASSLAGGGNEQFF	TGTGCCAGCAGTTTGGCGGGAGGGGGAAATGAGCAGTTCTTC
-	TRBV24-1	TRBJ2-3	-	CATSDLQTDTDTQYF	TGTGCCACCAGTGATTTGCAGACGGACACAGATACGCAGTATTTT
-	TRBV28	TRBJ2-1	-	CASSGGTVGLNEQFF	TGTGCCAGCAGCGGAGGGACAGTTGGTTTAAATGAGCAGTTCTTC
few	TRBV30	TRBJ2-1	-	CAWMGYNEQFF	TGTGCCTGGATGGGCTACAATGAGCAGTTCTTC
-	TRBV10-3	TRBJ1-1	-	CAIKGMNTEAFF	TGTGCCATCAAGGGAATGAACACTGAAGCTTTCTTT
-	TRBV25-1	TRBJ2-1	-	CASSPSPNEQFF	TGTGCCAGCTCCCCTAGCCCCAATGAGCAGTTCTTC
-	TRBV5-5	TRBJ2-7	-	CASSLGGLYYEQYF	TGTGCCAGCAGCTTGGGAGGGTTGTACTACGAGCAGTACTTC
-	TRBV18	TRBJ1-1	-	CASSHSSLSMITEAFF	TGTGCCAGCTCACACAGCTCCCTTTCCATGATCACTGAAGCTTTCTTT